This TCR beta chain was captured in a study of OX40 agonist ivuxolimab in advanced cancers. About the research overall: Patients took ivuxolimab, an agonistic anti-OX40 (CD134) antibody. Males comprised 82.7% of the group, whose mean age was approximately 60 years (range roughly 20 to 85). The patients received ivuxolimab by intravenous route every 2 weeks at 0.01 to 10 mg/kg.

The germline V gene has CDR1 SGHRS and CDR2 YFSETQ. Trimming took off 3 bases at V and 9 bases at J, with 18 bases between the two ends. CDR3 size: 14 residues. In this sample, this clone turned up a few times. The protocol was immunoSEQ multiplex PCR, while the TCRdb copy is restricted to in-frame clones and leaves out a portion. This table has 70,000 or so clones, 80% appearing once. The origin of this receptor is an adult with an advanced solid tumor such as melanoma, head and neck, liver or kidney cancer. The gene calls are TRBV5-1 and TRBJ2-5, with D unresolved. The sample in question was CD4+ or CD8+ T cells sorted from blood, obtained in a trial of the OX40 agonist ivuxolimab. CDR3 protein: CASSSADRSRAQYF. The CDR3 nucleotides are TGCGCCAGCAGCTCAGCTGATCGATCACGGGCCCAGTACTTC.